Each of the 20 T cell receptor beta chains below was sequenced from the same sample in a study of immune characterization of retroperitoneal liposarcoma. TCRdb analysed the PCR reads with MiXCR anew, one entry per CDR3 protein. The sample consists of 10,000 or so distinct CDR3 sequences, about a quarter of them appearing once. The sample was tumor tissue. These receptors all stem from a male donor with retroperitoneal liposarcoma.

This chain joins TRBV10-1 and TRBJ2-1, with unresolved D. The CDR3 length is 13 residues. The germline V and J ends were trimmed by 4 bases and 8 bases, with 12 bases remaining between them. Germline CDR1 reads WNHNN; CDR2 reads SYGVQD (reference sequence). CDR3 nucleotide sequence: TGCGCCAGCAGTGGGAGTAGGTACGATGAGCAGTTCTTC. Protein: CASSGSRYDEQFF.

The chain links TRBV6-1 to TRBJ2-1; D possibly corresponds to TRBD1 (5 bases). Looked up from germline, CDR1 is MNHNS and CDR2 is SASEGT. This CDR3 region has 12 residues. Trimming removed 8 bases at V and 10 bases at J, with 15 bases between. The CDR3 here is CASRTDTYEQFF. CDR3 DNA sequence: TGTGCCAGCCGGACGGACACCTACGAGCAGTTCTTC.

This clonotype was found many times. The gene calls are TRBV6-1 and TRBJ2-1; 11 nucleotides match TRBD1. Germline values: CDR1 MNHNS, CDR2 SASEGT. Trimming cost V 10 bases and J 8 bases; bases outside gene matches: 4. CDR3 length: 12 residues. CDR3 in amino acids: CATADRGHEQFF. The CDR3 DNA reads as TGTGCCACCGCGGACAGGGGGCATGAGCAGTTCTTC.

In this sample, this clonotype turned up a few times. J is TRBJ2-1 and V is TRBV6-6; D might be TRBD1 or TRBD2, each matching 5 bases. The V gene's germline CDR1 is MNHNY and CDR2 SVGAGI (reference sequence). Trimming removed 2 bases from V and 10 bases from J, with 18 bases in between. The CDR3 sequence is 15 residues long. CDR3 in DNA: TGTGCCAGCAGTTACGACCCGGGACGGCGCTACGAGCAGTTCTTC. It is translated as CASSYDPGRRYEQFF.

This chain connects TRBV6-1 to TRBJ2-1; D possibly corresponds to TRBD2 (7 bases). Gene TRBJ2-7 matches the end of the DNA better, so the J call may be wrong. The CDR3 spans 15 residues. Looked up from germline, CDR1 is MNHNS and CDR2 is SASEGT. CDR3 bases: TGTGCCAGCAGACCCGCGGGGGCTACCTCCTACGAGCAGTACTTC. Translating it yields CASRPAGATSYEQYF.

Only a few counts were recorded for this clonotype. The V gene is TRBV11-1, the J gene TRBJ2-5, with TRBD2 as a possible D gene (5 bases). This CDR3 spans 13 amino acids. V lost 6 bases and J lost 2, with 10 bases in between. CDR1 and CDR2 from the germline V gene are SGHAT and FQDESV (reference sequence). CDR3 sequence reads: CASSPRDQETQYF. For the CDR3, the DNA is TGTGCCAGCAGTCCCCGGGATCAAGAGACCCAGTACTTC.

The rearrangement links TRBV12-3 or TRBV12-4 to TRBJ2-1; a weak D match, TRBD1 (6 bases). The V end lost 6 bases, the J end lost 13 bases, and 19 bases lay between the germline ends. The CDR3 consists of 13 residues. This CDR3 is CASSSRGWDIQFF. As DNA, the CDR3 is TGTGCCAGCAGCAGTAGGGGGTGGGACATTCAGTTCTTC.

The gene calls are TRBV7-6 and TRBJ2-2; D ambiguous. Germline V lookup: CDR1 SGHVS, CDR2 FNYEAQ. The germline V and J ends were trimmed by 0 bases and 7 bases, with 6 bases remaining between them. This CDR3 region has 13 residues. CDR3 residues: CASSLAPVGELFF. CDR3 DNA sequence: TGTGCCAGCAGCTTAGCGCCCGTCGGGGAGCTGTTTTTT.

This clonotype has just a few counts. V and J are TRBV6-6 and TRBJ1-3; 9 positions match TRBD1. The CDR3 is 17 amino acids. Per the germline V gene, CDR1 is MNHNY and CDR2 is SVGAGI (reference sequence). Unmatched junction bases numbered 5, after V lost 0 bases and J lost 2 bases. CDR3 bases: TGTGCCAGCAGTTACTCTGGACAGGGGTCCACTGGAAACACCATATATTTT. Protein: CASSYSGQGSTGNTIYF.

This clonotype is termed medium-sized. The genes are TRBV7-8 and TRBJ2-7; the match to TRBD1 covers 10 bases. The CDR3 extends over 15 amino acids. V was pared by 3 bases and J by 3 bases, with 5 bases of the junction left unmatched. Germline CDR1 reads SGHVS; CDR2 reads FQNEAQ. DNA of the CDR3: TGTGCCAGCAGCTTCCGACAGGGGGCGAACTACGAGCAGTACTTC. The encoded protein is CASSFRQGANYEQYF.

This chain joins TRBV6-8 and TRBJ2-1; D is tentatively TRBD1 or TRBD2 (5 bases each). V lost 5 bases and J 13 bases, leaving 21 bases between the germline ends. CDR3 size: 14 residues. Germline V gene lookup returns CDR1 MNHGY and CDR2 SAAAGT. As DNA, the CDR3 is TGTGCCAGCAGTGACACAGGAAGGAGGAGGACCCAGTTCTTC. It specifies CASSDTGRRRTQFF.

The rearrangement links TRBV25-1 to TRBJ1-4, with D possibly matching TRBD1 (6 bases). Germline lookup yields CDR1 MGHDK and CDR2 SYGVNS. The ends were cut back, 6 bases at V and 5 bases at J, with 19 bases in the middle. The CDR3 is made up of 16 amino acids. The DNA for the CDR3 is TGTGCCAGCAGACGGGACACGGGGGCCTCCAATGAAAAACTGTTTTTT. Its translation: CASRRDTGASNEKLFF.

Regarding this clonotype: A read error may be the cause here, since a much bigger clone is one base away. Given the absence of the conserved phenylalanine or tryptophan at the CDR3 end, a read error is likely. The V and J genes are TRBV6-1 and TRBJ2-1; tentative D call: TRBD1 (5 bases). The DNA end lines up better with TRBJ2-7; the J call may be wrong. This CDR3 is 12 amino acids long. In germline, CDR1 is MNHNS, CDR2 SASEGT. The CDR3: CASRDSSREQYS. CDR3 in DNA: TGTGCCAGCAGAGACAGTTCCCGTGAGCAGTACTCC.

There are a few counts of this clonotype. The genes are TRBV6-1 and TRBJ2-1, with 9 bases fitting TRBD1. The CDR3 extends over 15 amino acids. The ends lost 5 bases at V and 13 bases at J; junction bases unmatched: 15. Germline CDR1 and CDR2: MNHNS and SASEGT. The CDR3 DNA is TGTGCCAGCAGTTACGGGACAGGGATACAAGAGACCCAGTTCTTC. The encoded protein is CASSYGTGIQETQFF.

As concerns this clonotype: This may be a read error, as it is one base from a much larger clone. This CDR3 reads CATRNRDGSYNEQYF. CDR3 DNA: TGTGCCACCCGAAACAGGGATGGCTCCTACAATGAGCAGTACTTC. The V call is TRBV6-5, the J call TRBJ2-1; D is perhaps TRBD1 (6 bases). Near its end, the DNA agrees better with TRBJ2-7, so the J call may be wrong. This CDR3 spans 15 amino acids. Germline V lookup: CDR1 MNHEY, CDR2 SVGAGI.

The chain joins TRBV11-2 to TRBJ2-1; tentatively, D is TRBD2 (6 bases). With the DNA end fitting TRBJ2-7 better, the J assignment may be wrong. The CDR3 contains 15 residues. Per germline, CDR1 SGHAT and CDR2 FQNNGV. DNA of the CDR3: TGTGCCAGCAGCTTAGGCGGGACTTTTAACAATGAGCAGTACTTC. This gives the protein CASSLGGTFNNEQYF.

This clonotype was seen repeatedly, ten times or more. The gene calls are TRBV12-3 or TRBV12-4 and TRBJ2-1, with TRBD1 identical over 9 bases. The CDR3 covers 14 residues. The V gene end was trimmed by 4 bases and the J gene end by 6 bases; junction bases not matched to a gene: 4. The DNA for the CDR3 is TGTGCCAGCAGTTCCCGACAGGGGGTCAATGAGCAGTTCTTC. Its translation: CASSSRQGVNEQFF.

V and J are TRBV4-1 and TRBJ2-3, with D uncertain. V was shortened by 3 bases and J by 6 bases, with 10 bases between the two germline ends. Germline assignment: CDR1 MGHRA and CDR2 YSYEKL. This CDR3 region has 13 residues. CDR3 sequence: CASSQVRSDTQYF. For the CDR3, the DNA is TGCGCCAGCAGCCAGGTTAGGTCGGATACGCAGTATTTT.

This chain joins TRBV6-1 and TRBJ2-1; D unresolved. V was clipped by 7 bases and J by 13 bases, with 29 bases between them. There are 16 residues in the CDR3. CDR1 and CDR2 from the germline V gene are MNHNS and SASEGT. This chain's CDR3 is CASKVEPRSTPETQFF. CDR3 in DNA: TGTGCCAGCAAAGTGGAACCCCGGAGTACCCCAGAGACCCAGTTCTTC.

The rearrangement joins TRBV6-1 to TRBJ2-1; D may match TRBD1 or TRBD2 (7 bases each). CDR3 length: 16 amino acids. V was shortened by 8 bases and J by 2 bases, with 19 bases between the two germline ends. Germline V gene data show CDR1 as MNHNS and CDR2 as SASEGT. The chain's CDR3 is CASSQGEGAAYNEQFF. The CDR3 DNA follows: TGTGCCAGCTCCCAGGGGGAGGGAGCTGCCTACAATGAGCAGTTCTTC.